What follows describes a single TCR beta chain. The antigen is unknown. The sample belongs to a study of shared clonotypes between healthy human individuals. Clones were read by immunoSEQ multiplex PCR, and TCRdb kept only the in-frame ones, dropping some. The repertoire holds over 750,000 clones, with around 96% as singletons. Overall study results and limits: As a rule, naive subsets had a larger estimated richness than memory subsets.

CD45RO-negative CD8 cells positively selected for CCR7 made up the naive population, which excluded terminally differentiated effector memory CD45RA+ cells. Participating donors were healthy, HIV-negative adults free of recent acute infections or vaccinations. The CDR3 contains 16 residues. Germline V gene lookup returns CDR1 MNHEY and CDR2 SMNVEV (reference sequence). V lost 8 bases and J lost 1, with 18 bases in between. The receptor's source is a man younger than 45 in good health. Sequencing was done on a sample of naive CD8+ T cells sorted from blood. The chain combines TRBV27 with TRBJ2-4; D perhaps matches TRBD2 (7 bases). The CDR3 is CASRRGGEVAKNIQYF. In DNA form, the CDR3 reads TGTGCCAGCCGTAGGGGGGGAGAGGTCGCCAAAAACATTCAGTACTTC.